Below are 10 T cell receptor beta chains sequenced from a single sample in a study of OX40 agonist ivuxolimab in advanced cancers. Generated by immunoSEQ multiplex PCR, the TCRdb table keeps only in-frame clones and is missing some. The top ten hold 1.4% to 1.5% of the sample, which has some 99,000 clones, about four fifths seen once. Here the sequenced sample was CD4+ or CD8+ T cells sorted from blood, taken in a trial of the OX40 agonist ivuxolimab. Every receptor here comes from an adult with an advanced solid tumor such as melanoma, head and neck, liver or kidney cancer.

The rearrangement links TRBV6-1 to TRBJ1-2, with 9 bases aligning to TRBD1. CDR1 MNHNS and CDR2 SASEGT come from the germline V gene. With 6 bases clipped from V and 8 bases from J, the junction kept 7 bases outside the gene matches. This CDR3 is 13 amino acids long. CDR3 amino acids: CASRAGTGKGYTF. CDR3 nucleotide sequence: TGTGCCAGCAGAGCCGGGACAGGGAAGGGCTACACCTTC.

The chain has TRBV4-3 and TRBJ2-7, with 10 bases identical to TRBD1. The trim removed 0 bases at V and 5 bases at J, leaving 4 bases unmatched. The CDR3 extends over 15 amino acids. CDR1 is LGHNA and CDR2 is YSLEER in the germline V gene. CDR3 in DNA: TGCGCCAGCAGCCAAGACCGGGGGACAGGGGACGAGCAGTACTTC. As protein: CASSQDRGTGDEQYF.

This rearrangement joins TRBV6-6 to TRBJ1-1; unclear D gene. Germline-derived CDR1 and CDR2 are MNHNY and SVGAGI (reference sequence). Trimming removed 5 bases at V and 4 bases at J, with 11 bases between. This CDR3 is 13 amino acids long. The CDR3 loop is CASSISTSTEAFF. As DNA, the CDR3 is TGTGCCAGCAGTATCTCTACCAGCACTGAAGCTTTCTTT.

In this sample, this clone turned up a few times. The chain recombines TRBV11-3 with TRBJ1-1; D unclear. V dropped 1 base and J dropped 6 bases, with 9 bases sitting between them. The CDR3 has 13 residues. The germline gives CDR1 SGHNT, CDR2 YENEEA. CDR3 residues: CASSLVDGSEAFF. CDR3 in DNA: TGTGCCAGCAGCTTAGTCGACGGCTCTGAAGCTTTCTTT.

The DNA for the CDR3 is TGTGCCAGCAGCTTGTCCCCGGGCCTCCAAGAGACCCAGTACTTC. It is translated as CASSLSPGLQETQYF. The chain recombines TRBV5-5 with TRBJ2-5; D is unclear. Germline CDR1 and CDR2: SGHKS and YYEKEE (reference sequence). The V and J ends lost 1 base and 1 base respectively, with 11 bases between them. The CDR3 runs 15 residues.

The chain couples TRBV28 to TRBJ1-1; maybe TRBD1 (5 bases). The CDR3 spans 13 residues. The germline CDR1 and CDR2 sequences are MDHEN and SYDVKM. V lost 6 bases and J lost 6, with 14 bases in between. The CDR3: CASSWGGYPEAFF. CDR3 nucleotide sequence: TGTGCCAGCAGCTGGGGCGGGTACCCTGAAGCTTTCTTT.

V and J are TRBV9 and TRBJ2-7; TRBD1 is a possible D gene (5 bases). CDR1 is SGDLS and CDR2 is YYNGEE in the germline V gene. V was cut by 3 bases and J by 7 bases, with 14 bases left in between. The CDR3 consists of 13 residues. The CDR3 is CASSDPGAGEQYF. In DNA form, the CDR3 reads TGTGCCAGCAGCGACCCTGGGGCTGGTGAGCAGTACTTC.

As regards this clone: Other DNA variants within this sample encode the same CDR3. The J gene is TRBJ2-7, the V gene TRBV18; possibly TRBD1 for D (6 bases). Germline CDR1 and CDR2: KGHSH and LQKENI. This CDR3 is 13 amino acids long. The germline V and J ends were trimmed by 3 bases and 3 bases, with 9 bases remaining between them. CDR3 coding DNA: TGTGCCAGCTCACCCAAACAGGGCTACGAGCAGTACTTC. Translation: CASSPKQGYEQYF. Supplemented by reference TRBV18 and TRBJ2-7, the full variable domain reads NAGVMQNPRHLVRRRGQEARLRCSPMKGHSHVYWYRQLPEEGLKFMVYLQKENIIDESGMPKERFSAEFPKEGPSILRIQQVVRGDSAAYFCASSPKQGYEQYFGPGTRLTVT.

This sequence joins TRBV27 and TRBJ2-3; no clear D gene. The CDR3 is made up of 12 amino acids. The germline V gene has CDR1 MNHEY and CDR2 SMNVEV (reference sequence). V lost 4 bases to trimming and J lost 2 bases, with 4 bases between them. This CDR3 is CASSSYTDTQYF. CDR3 bases: TGTGCCAGCAGTTCCTACACAGATACGCAGTATTTT.

This chain joins TRBV30 and TRBJ2-7; 8 positions match TRBD2. The junction had 16 bases not matched to a gene; V was cut back by 3 bases and J by 3 bases. This CDR3 is 17 amino acids long. CDR1 GTSNPN and CDR2 SVGIG come from the germline V gene (reference sequence). CDR3 region: CAWSRAEGSGSGYEQYF. Written as DNA, the CDR3 is TGTGCCTGGAGCCGGGCGGAGGGAAGCGGGAGTGGCTACGAGCAGTACTTC.